A selection of T cell receptor beta chains follows, all from one sample in a study of T cells in Graves' hyperthyroidism and ophthalmopathy. TCRdb used MiXCR to reprocess the multiplex PCR reads, holding one entry per CDR3 protein. This table has some 350,000 distinct CDR3 sequences, nearly 15% appearing once. The sequenced sample was blood. These receptors all stem from a woman in her fifties or sixties with Graves' ophthalmopathy. CDR3s include the opening cysteine and the closing phenylalanine or tryptophan. Each record gives: J gene, V gene, clone size, D gene, CDR3 DNA, CDR3 protein. A D gene is named only where the DNA matches it firmly. Part of the rows lack a size; the others show once, few, many or a class for expanded clones.

j_gene: TRBJ2-7
v_gene: TRBV12-3/TRBV12-4
abundance: .
d_gene: TRBD2
CDR3nt: TGTGCCAGCAGTTGGGGGGGGATCCTCTCCTACGAGCAGTACTTC
CDR3aa: CASSWGGILSYEQYF

j_gene: TRBJ2-6
v_gene: TRBV6-1
abundance: .
d_gene: TRBD2
CDR3nt: TGTGCCAGCAGTACTAGGACTAGCGGCATCTCTGGGGCCAACGTCCTGACTTTC
CDR3aa: CASSTRTSGISGANVLTF

j_gene: TRBJ2-5
v_gene: TRBV29-1
abundance: many
d_gene: .
CDR3nt: TGCAGCGTTGGTGAGGGCGGCGGGACCCAGTACTTC
CDR3aa: CSVGEGGGTQYF

j_gene: TRBJ1-4
v_gene: TRBV6-1
abundance: few
d_gene: .
CDR3nt: TGTGCCAGCAGTGGGGGGGGGAACGCTAATGAAAAACTGTTTTTT
CDR3aa: CASSGGGNANEKLFF

j_gene: TRBJ2-5
v_gene: TRBV20-1
abundance: .
d_gene: TRBD2
CDR3nt: TGCAGTGCTCTTAGCGGGCAGACCCAGTACTTC
CDR3aa: CSALSGQTQYF

j_gene: TRBJ2-1
v_gene: TRBV5-1
abundance: many
d_gene: .
CDR3nt: TGCGCCAGCAGGGCTGATCTAGCGAATGAGCAGTTCTTC
CDR3aa: CASRADLANEQFF

j_gene: TRBJ2-3
v_gene: TRBV20-1
abundance: few
d_gene: .
CDR3nt: TGCAGTGCTCCTTGGAGGGATACGCAGTATTTT
CDR3aa: CSAPWRDTQYF

j_gene: TRBJ1-5
v_gene: TRBV6-2/TRBV6-3
abundance: .
d_gene: .
CDR3nt: TGTGCCAGCAGTGCCAGTCAGGGAGGGGGCAATCAGCCCCAGCATTTT
CDR3aa: CASSASQGGGNQPQHF

j_gene: TRBJ2-7
v_gene: TRBV7-2
abundance: once
d_gene: TRBD2
CDR3nt: TGTGCCAGCAGCTTAGCGCCCTTGGCCGGGAGGGCCTACGAGCAGTACTTC
CDR3aa: CASSLAPLAGRAYEQYF

j_gene: TRBJ1-6
v_gene: TRBV12-3/TRBV12-4
abundance: few
d_gene: TRBD1
CDR3nt: TGTGCCAGCAGTTTTTTGGCGGGACAGGGGGCTCTCTCCTATAATTCACCCCTCCACTTT
CDR3aa: CASSFLAGQGALSYNSPLHF

j_gene: TRBJ2-3
v_gene: TRBV28
abundance: many
d_gene: TRBD2
CDR3nt: TGTGCCAGCAGTTTCCGGGACCGACTAGCGGGAGGGAGGACAGATACGCAGTATTTT
CDR3aa: CASSFRDRLAGGRTDTQYF

j_gene: TRBJ1-5
v_gene: TRBV20-1
abundance: .
d_gene: .
CDR3nt: TGCAGTGCTCACATGGATGGGAATCAGCCCCAGCATTTT
CDR3aa: CSAHMDGNQPQHF

j_gene: TRBJ2-1
v_gene: TRBV9
abundance: .
d_gene: .
CDR3nt: TGTGCCAGCAGCGTACGGGACACCCCGTACAATGAGCAGTTCTTC
CDR3aa: CASSVRDTPYNEQFF

j_gene: TRBJ1-4
v_gene: TRBV20-1
abundance: .
d_gene: TRBD1
CDR3nt: TGCAGTGCAGTTCCGGGACAGGGTGAGGAAAAACTGTTTTTT
CDR3aa: CSAVPGQGEEKLFF

j_gene: TRBJ2-7
v_gene: TRBV20-1
abundance: many
d_gene: TRBD2
CDR3nt: TGCAGTGCTAGAGCGACTAGCTTCTACGAGCAGTACTTC
CDR3aa: CSARATSFYEQYF

j_gene: TRBJ1-1
v_gene: TRBV28
abundance: .
d_gene: TRBD1
CDR3nt: TGTGCCAGCAGTTTACCCACACAGGGGAGAGGGACTGAAGCTTTCTTT
CDR3aa: CASSLPTQGRGTEAFF